The 21 T cell receptor beta chains presented below share a single source sample, sequenced in a study of identical twins. TCRdb re-analysed the 5' RACE reads in MiXCR, keeping a single row per CDR3 protein. The profile shows approximately 1.8 million distinct CDR3 sequences, roughly a third of them singletons. Sequenced sample: cord blood. These receptors all come from a newborn girl in good health.

V is TRBV6-2 or TRBV6-3 and J is TRBJ2-3; TRBD2 might be the D (7 bases). The germline V gene has CDR1 MNHEY and CDR2 SVGEGT. V lost 4 bases and J lost 0, with 14 bases in between. The CDR3 contains 16 residues. CDR3 protein: CASSWGGGPSTDTQYF. The CDR3 coding sequence is TGTGCCAGCAGTTGGGGGGGCGGCCCTAGCACAGATACGCAGTATTTT.

This clonotype was seen more than once but under ten times. The rearrangement joins TRBV4-2 to TRBJ2-3; D is unresolved. The CDR3 sequence is 16 residues long. V lost 1 base and J lost 5, with 16 bases in between. From germline, CDR1 is LGHNA and CDR2 YNFKEQ. CDR3 nucleotide sequence: TGTGCCAGCAGCCAAGGAGAATTCGGTGTAAGAGATACGCAGTATTTT. Amino acids: CASSQGEFGVRDTQYF.

The V gene is TRBV12-3 or TRBV12-4, the J gene TRBJ2-5; tentatively, D is TRBD1 or TRBD2 (6 bases each). V lost 6 bases and J 5 bases, leaving 16 bases between the germline ends. The CDR3 spans 14 residues. CDR3 DNA sequence: TGTGCCAGCAGGGCGGGGACACTGGGGGAGACCCAGTACTTC. Translation: CASRAGTLGETQYF.

The sample holds a few counts of this clonotype. The genes are TRBV18 and TRBJ2-7, with a tentative D call TRBD2 (6 bases). The germline CDR1 and CDR2 sequences are KGHSH and LQKENI. The CDR3 is 14 residues long. The V end was cut by 8 bases, the J end by 0 bases, with 14 bases between. The CDR3 loop is CASRPLASSYEQYF. CDR3 nucleotide sequence: TGTGCCAGCCGCCCGCTAGCGAGCTCCTACGAGCAGTACTTC.

The gene calls are TRBV4-2 and TRBJ2-3; 9 bases line up with TRBD2. V shed 0 bases, J shed 2 bases, and the junction held 6 bases outside the gene matches. Germline assignment: CDR1 LGHNA and CDR2 YNFKEQ. The CDR3 is 17 amino acids. In DNA form, the CDR3 reads TGTGCCAGCAGCCAAGATGGAGCGGGAGGTAACACAGATACGCAGTATTTT. Encoded protein: CASSQDGAGGNTDTQYF.

This clonotype was seen more than once but under ten times. This chain uses TRBV21-1 with TRBJ2-3. TRBV21-1 is deemed a pseudogene. The CDR3 spans 14 residues. This CDR3 reads CASSKATSTDTQYF. In DNA, the CDR3 is TGTGCCAGCAGCAAAGCCACATCGACAGATACGCAGTATTTT.

This clonotype was picked up one time. Just one base apart from a much larger clone, this may be a read error. This chain joins TRBV10-3 and TRBJ1-4, with TRBD1 matching 8 bases. The length of the CDR3 is 13 residues. Germline CDR1 is ENHRY and CDR2 is SYGVKD. The CDR3: CALSDRGNEKLFF. The CDR3 nucleotides read TGTGCCCTCAGTGACAGGGGTAATGAAAAACTGTTTTTT.

On this clonotype: A clone one base away is much larger, so this may be a read error. V usage is TRBV7-2 and J usage is TRBJ2-7, with 7 nucleotides matching TRBD2. Germline V gene data show CDR1 as SGHTA and CDR2 as FQGNSA. The CDR3 extends over 15 amino acids. The chain's CDR3 is CVSSLRLADSYEQYF. The CDR3 region has the DNA TGTGTCAGCAGCTTAAGGCTAGCGGACTCCTACGAGCAGTACTTC.

This clonotype was seen repeatedly, ten times or more. One end of the junction fails to match germline, which may point to a read error. This chain links TRBV5-1 with TRBJ1-1; D remains ambiguous. Germline V CDR1 and CDR2: SGHRS, YFSETQ. The CDR3 has 11 amino acids. CDR3 coding DNA: TGTGCCAGCAGCTTACACACTGAAGCTTTCTTT. Protein product: CASSLHTEAFF.

The gene calls are TRBV6-4 and TRBJ2-3; 7 nucleotides match TRBD2. The CDR3 sequence is 15 residues long. V lost 5 bases and J lost 2; bases outside the gene matches: 7. Germline assignment: CDR1 MRHNA and CDR2 SNTAGT. DNA for the CDR3: TGTGCCAGCAGTAAGAGGACTAGTCCCACAGATACGCAGTATTTT. Translated, it gives CASSKRTSPTDTQYF.

The genes are TRBV7-2 and TRBJ1-5; D remains unclear. The ends were cut back, 4 bases at V and 4 bases at J, with 20 bases in the middle. The CDR3 contains 17 residues. From germline, CDR1 is SGHTA and CDR2 FQGNSA. CDR3 loop: CASSSRWGGYSNQPQHF. CDR3 nucleotides: TGTGCCAGCAGCTCCCGCTGGGGAGGATATAGTAATCAGCCCCAGCATTTT.

This clonotype was detected only a few times. The genes are TRBV4-2 and TRBJ2-6, with D hard to call. This CDR3 is 18 amino acids long. Germline V gene lookup returns CDR1 LGHNA and CDR2 YNFKEQ. V was trimmed by 0 bases and J by 0 bases, leaving 12 bases between them. The CDR3: CASSQDQQNPSGANVLTF. The CDR3 DNA reads TGTGCCAGCAGCCAAGATCAACAGAATCCCTCTGGGGCCAACGTCCTGACTTTC.

This chain joins TRBV12-3 or TRBV12-4 and TRBJ2-3; 8 bases are shared with TRBD2. CDR3 size: 16 residues. Losses at the gene ends were 7 bases for V and 4 bases for J; bases not matched to a gene: 13. The CDR3 DNA follows: TGTGCCAGCACAACGGGGGGGTGGTTTGGCGCAGATACGCAGTATTTT. This codes for CASTTGGWFGADTQYF.

This chain joins TRBV6-6 and TRBJ2-7, with D perhaps matching TRBD2 (5 bases). Trimming removed 2 bases from V and 11 bases from J, with 10 bases in between. Germline CDR1 MNHNY, CDR2 SVGAGI (reference sequence). The CDR3 contains 11 residues. In DNA form, the CDR3 reads TGTGCCAGCAGTTACGGTCCCGGGGAGTACTTC. Translation: CASSYGPGEYF.

J is TRBJ1-1 and V is TRBV7-9, with a weak D call TRBD1 (5 bases). This CDR3 contains 14 residues. V was pared by 4 bases and J by 7 bases, with 16 bases between. Per the germline V gene, CDR1 is SEHNR and CDR2 is FQNEAQ (reference sequence). CDR3 bases: TGTGCCAGCAGCTCCGGGGGGGGACTCTATGAAGCTTTCTTT. Translated, it gives CASSSGGGLYEAFF.

A few counts support this clonotype. A much bigger clone sits one base away, suggesting this may be a read error. The chain has TRBV4-2 and TRBJ2-3; D call uncertain. The germline V gene encodes CDR1 LGHNA and CDR2 YNFKEQ. The CDR3 runs to 13 residues. The V end was cut by 0 bases, the J end by 2 bases, with 3 bases between. The CDR3 reads CASSQDATDTQYF. The CDR3, as DNA: TGTGCCAGCAGCCAAGATGCCACAGATACGCAGTATTTT.

This clonotype has at least ten counts. V usage is TRBV3-1 and J usage is TRBJ1-2; unclear D gene. The CDR3 is 15 residues long. V dropped 0 bases and J dropped 2 bases, with 10 bases sitting between them. Germline loops: CDR1 LGHDT, CDR2 YNNKEL (reference sequence). CDR3 DNA: TGTGCCAGCAGCCAAGATTACGGGGAAAACTATGGCTACACCTTC. It encodes CASSQDYGENYGYTF. The variable domain in full, with the rest retrieved from reference TRBV3-1 and TRBJ1-2, is DTAVSQTPKYLVTQMGNDKSIKCEQNLGHDTMYWYKQDSKKFLKIMFSYNNKELIINETVPNRFSPKSPDKAHLNLHINSLELGDSAVYFCASSQDYGENYGYTFGSGTRLTVV.

This clonotype was counted once. The chain combines TRBV4-1 with TRBJ2-3; D is uncertain. The germline V and J ends were trimmed by 3 bases and 1 base, with 8 bases remaining between them. Germline lookup yields CDR1 MGHRA and CDR2 YSYEKL. The CDR3 has 14 amino acids. The CDR3 here is CASSQNLGTDTQYF. CDR3 nucleotides: TGCGCCAGCAGCCAGAATCTAGGCACAGATACGCAGTATTTT.

This chain joins TRBV20-1 and TRBJ1-2; 10 nucleotides align to TRBD1. CDR3 length: 14 amino acids. Germline CDR1 DFQATT, CDR2 SNEGSKA (reference sequence). Trimming at V came to 3 bases and at J to 4 bases, leaving 5 bases not matched to a gene. In nucleotides, the CDR3 is TGCAGTGCTAGCCTCAGGACAGGGGGCTATGGCTACACCTTC. It yields the protein CSASLRTGGYGYTF.

The chain combines TRBV5-1 with TRBJ1-4; possible D gene TRBD1, 5 bases. Trimming shortened V by 4 bases and J by 5 bases, and 15 bases separated the two germline ends. CDR3 length equals 15 residues. CDR1 and CDR2 from the germline V gene are SGHRS and YFSETQ. The CDR3 reads CASSKTGTENEKLFF. The CDR3 DNA reads as TGCGCCAGCAGCAAAACCGGGACGGAAAATGAAAAACTGTTTTTT.

This clonotype was seen more than once but under ten times. V usage is TRBV15 and J usage is TRBJ1-2, with TRBD1 identical over 8 bases. J was trimmed by 0 bases and V by 0 bases; bases with no gene match: 3. The CDR3 has 16 amino acids. CDR1 LNHNV and CDR2 YYDKDF come from the germline V gene (reference sequence). CDR3 protein: CATSREKTGANYGYTF. The DNA of the CDR3 is TGTGCCACCAGCAGAGAGAAGACAGGGGCTAACTATGGCTACACCTTC.